This T cell receptor beta chain derives from a study of blood T cell repertoires in COVID-19. Study context: The United States, Italy and Spain supplied acute and convalescent COVID-19 samples.

Generated by immunoSEQ multiplex PCR, the TCRdb table keeps only in-frame clones and is missing some. The sample includes roughly 100,000 clones, roughly 87% seen only once; the top ten take more than 5%. Source material: peripheral blood. This clonotype was sampled from a human donor in a cohort sampled during active COVID-19.

The CDR3 sequence: CASSQGLAGALTDTQYF. The CDR3 DNA reads TGCGCCAGCAGCCAGGGACTAGCGGGGGCGCTCACAGATACGCAGTATTTT. The chain carries TRBV4-1 and TRBJ2-3; 14 bases are a match to TRBD2. Germline CDR1 reads MGHRA; CDR2 reads YSYEKL. CDR3 length: 17 amino acids. V shed 3 bases, J shed 2 bases, and the junction held 4 bases outside the gene matches.